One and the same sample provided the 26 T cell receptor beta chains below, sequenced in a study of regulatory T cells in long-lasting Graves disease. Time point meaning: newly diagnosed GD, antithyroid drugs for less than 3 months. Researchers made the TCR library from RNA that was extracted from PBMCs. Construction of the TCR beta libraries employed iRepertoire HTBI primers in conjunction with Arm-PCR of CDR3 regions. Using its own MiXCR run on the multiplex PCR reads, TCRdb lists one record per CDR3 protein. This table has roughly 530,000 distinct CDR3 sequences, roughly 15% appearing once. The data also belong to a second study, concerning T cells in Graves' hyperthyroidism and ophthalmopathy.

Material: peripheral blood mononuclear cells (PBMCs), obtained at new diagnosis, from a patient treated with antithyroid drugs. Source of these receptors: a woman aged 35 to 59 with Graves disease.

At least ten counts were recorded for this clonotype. The CDR3 DNA reads TGTGCCATCAGTGACCGGGTCGAAACTAACTATGGCTACACCTTC. It codes for CAISDRVETNYGYTF. This chain joins TRBV10-3 and TRBJ1-2; the D is unclear. The CDR3 is 15 amino acids. Germline V gene lookup returns CDR1 ENHRY and CDR2 SYGVKD. V was trimmed by 3 bases and J by 0 bases, leaving 11 bases between them.

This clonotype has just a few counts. The CDR3 is CASSRTAVLYGYTF. In DNA form, the CDR3 reads TGTGCCAGCAGTCGGACAGCAGTCCTTTATGGCTACACCTTC. V usage is TRBV6-1 and J usage is TRBJ1-2; possibly TRBD1 for D (6 bases). The germline gives CDR1 MNHNS, CDR2 SASEGT. Trimming removed 5 bases from V and 5 bases from J, with 15 bases in between. This CDR3 has 14 residues.

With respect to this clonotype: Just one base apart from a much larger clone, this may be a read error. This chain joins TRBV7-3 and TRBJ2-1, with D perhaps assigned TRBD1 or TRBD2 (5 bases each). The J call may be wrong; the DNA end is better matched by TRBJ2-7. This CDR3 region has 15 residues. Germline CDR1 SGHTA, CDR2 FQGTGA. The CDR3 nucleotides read TGTGCCAGCAGCTTAGGGACCCCCACACACAATGAGCAGTACTTC. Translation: CASSLGTPTHNEQYF.

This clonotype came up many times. The CDR3 nucleotides read TGTGCCAGCAGTGGACGAGGGAGGGGGACAGCGCCCTATGGCTACACCTTC. Encoded protein: CASSGRGRGTAPYGYTF. The chain links TRBV6-1 to TRBJ1-2; 7 bases are a match to TRBD1. V was pared by 4 bases and J by 4 bases, with 15 bases of the junction left unmatched. CDR3 size: 17 residues. CDR1 MNHNS and CDR2 SASEGT come from the germline V gene.

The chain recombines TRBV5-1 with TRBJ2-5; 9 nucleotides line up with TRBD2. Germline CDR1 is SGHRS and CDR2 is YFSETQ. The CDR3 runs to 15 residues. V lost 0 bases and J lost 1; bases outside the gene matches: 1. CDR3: CASSLERGAQETQYF. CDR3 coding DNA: TGCGCCAGCAGCTTGGAGCGGGGGGCCCAAGAGACCCAGTACTTC.

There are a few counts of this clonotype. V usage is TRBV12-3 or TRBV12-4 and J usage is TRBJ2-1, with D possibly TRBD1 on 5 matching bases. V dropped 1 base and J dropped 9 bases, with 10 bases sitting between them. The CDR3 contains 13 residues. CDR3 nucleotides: TGTGCCAGCAGTTTAGGCAGGGTGGTTGAGCAGTTCTTC. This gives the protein CASSLGRVVEQFF.

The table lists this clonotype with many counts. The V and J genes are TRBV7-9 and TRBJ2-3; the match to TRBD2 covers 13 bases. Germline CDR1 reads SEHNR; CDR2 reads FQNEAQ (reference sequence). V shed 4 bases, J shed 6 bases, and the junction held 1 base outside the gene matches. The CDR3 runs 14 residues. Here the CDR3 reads CASSSGLAGDTQYF. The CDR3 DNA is TGTGCCAGCAGCTCGGGACTAGCGGGGGATACGCAGTATTTT.

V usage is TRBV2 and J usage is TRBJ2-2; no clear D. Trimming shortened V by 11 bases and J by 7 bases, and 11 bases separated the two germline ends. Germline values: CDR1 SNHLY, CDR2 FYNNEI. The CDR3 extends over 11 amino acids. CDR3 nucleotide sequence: TGTGCCTGCAAAGTAGGCGGGGAGCTGTTTTTT. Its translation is CACKVGGELFF.

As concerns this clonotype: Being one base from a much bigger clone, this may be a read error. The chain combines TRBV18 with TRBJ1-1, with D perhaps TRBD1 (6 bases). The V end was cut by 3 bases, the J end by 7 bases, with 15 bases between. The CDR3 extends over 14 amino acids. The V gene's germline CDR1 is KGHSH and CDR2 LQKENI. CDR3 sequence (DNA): TGTGCCAGCTCACCCCGTGGACAGCTTAATGAAGCTTTCTTT. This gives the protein CASSPRGQLNEAFF.

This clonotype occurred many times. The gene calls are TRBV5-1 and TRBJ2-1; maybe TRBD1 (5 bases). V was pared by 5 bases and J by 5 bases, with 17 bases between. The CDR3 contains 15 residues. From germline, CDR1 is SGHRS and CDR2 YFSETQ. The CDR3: CASRVDPGQDNEQFF. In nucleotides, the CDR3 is TGCGCCAGCAGGGTCGACCCAGGGCAGGACAATGAGCAGTTCTTC. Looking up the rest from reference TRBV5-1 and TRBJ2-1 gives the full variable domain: KAGVTQTPRYLIKTRGQQVTLSCSPISGHRSVSWYQQTPGQGLQFLFEYFSETQRNKGNFPGRFSGRQFSNSRSEMNVSTLELGDSALYLCASRVDPGQDNEQFFGPGTRLTVL.

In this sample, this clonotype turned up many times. The CDR3 DNA is TGTGCCAGCAGTTTCCAAGGGGGGGACTACGAGCAGTACTTC. It translates to CASSFQGGDYEQYF. The V gene is TRBV28, the J gene TRBJ2-7; weak D call: TRBD2 (7 bases). The CDR3 is made up of 14 amino acids. V lost 3 bases and J 3 bases, leaving 12 bases between the germline ends. Looked up from germline, CDR1 is MDHEN and CDR2 is SYDVKM. Drawing the rest from reference TRBV28 and TRBJ2-7, the complete variable domain is DVKVTQSSRYLVKRTGEKVFLECVQDMDHENMFWYRQDPGLGLRLIYFSYDVKMKEKGDIPEGYSVSREKKERFSLILESASTNQTSMYLCASSFQGGDYEQYFGPGTRLTVT.

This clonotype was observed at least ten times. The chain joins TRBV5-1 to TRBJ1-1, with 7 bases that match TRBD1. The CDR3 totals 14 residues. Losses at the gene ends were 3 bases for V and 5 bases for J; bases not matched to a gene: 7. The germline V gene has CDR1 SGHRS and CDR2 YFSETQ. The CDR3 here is CASSYTGAWTEAFF. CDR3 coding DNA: TGCGCCAGCAGCTATACAGGGGCGTGGACTGAAGCTTTCTTT.

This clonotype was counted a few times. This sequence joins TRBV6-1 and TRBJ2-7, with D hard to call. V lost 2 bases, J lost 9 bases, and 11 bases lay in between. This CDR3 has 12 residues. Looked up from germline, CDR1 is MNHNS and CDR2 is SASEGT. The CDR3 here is CASSELIWGQYF. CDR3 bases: TGTGCCAGCAGTGAATTAATTTGGGGGCAGTACTTC.

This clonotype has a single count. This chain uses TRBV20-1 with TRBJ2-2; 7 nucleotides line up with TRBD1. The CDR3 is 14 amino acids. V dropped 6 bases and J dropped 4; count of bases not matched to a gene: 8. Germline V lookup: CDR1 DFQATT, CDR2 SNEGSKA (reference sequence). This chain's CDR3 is CSAQQGFRTGELFF. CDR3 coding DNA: TGCAGTGCCCAACAGGGGTTCCGCACCGGGGAGCTGTTTTTT.

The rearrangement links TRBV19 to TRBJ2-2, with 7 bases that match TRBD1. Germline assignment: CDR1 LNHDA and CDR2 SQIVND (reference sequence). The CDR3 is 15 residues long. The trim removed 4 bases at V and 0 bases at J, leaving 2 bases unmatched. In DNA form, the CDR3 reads TGTGCCAGTAGTACACAGGGGACGAACACCGGGGAGCTGTTTTTT. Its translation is CASSTQGTNTGELFF.

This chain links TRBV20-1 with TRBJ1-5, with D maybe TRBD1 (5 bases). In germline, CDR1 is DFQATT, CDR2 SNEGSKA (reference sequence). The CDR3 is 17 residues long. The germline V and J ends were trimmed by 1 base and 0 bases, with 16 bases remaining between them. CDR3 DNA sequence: TGCAGTGCTAGAGGGCGGGGGATTGAATATAGCAATCAGCCCCAGCATTTT. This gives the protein CSARGRGIEYSNQPQHF.

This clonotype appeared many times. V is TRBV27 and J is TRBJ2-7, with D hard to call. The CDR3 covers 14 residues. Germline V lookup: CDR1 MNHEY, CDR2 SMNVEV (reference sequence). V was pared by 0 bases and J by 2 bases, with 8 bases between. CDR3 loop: CASSLSNSPYEQYF. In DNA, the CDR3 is TGTGCCAGCAGTTTATCGAACAGCCCCTACGAGCAGTACTTC.

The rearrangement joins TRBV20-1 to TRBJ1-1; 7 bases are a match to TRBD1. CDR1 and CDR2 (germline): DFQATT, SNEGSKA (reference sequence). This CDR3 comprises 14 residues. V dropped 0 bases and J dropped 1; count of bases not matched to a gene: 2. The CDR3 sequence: CSARDRTGNTEAFF. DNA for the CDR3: TGCAGTGCTAGAGACAGGACAGGGAACACTGAAGCTTTCTTT.

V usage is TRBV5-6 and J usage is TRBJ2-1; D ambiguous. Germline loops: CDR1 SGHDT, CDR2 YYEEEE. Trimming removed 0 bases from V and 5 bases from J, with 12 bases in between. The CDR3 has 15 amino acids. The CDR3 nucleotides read TGTGCCAGCAGCTTGGGGGATCGACAAAACAATGAGCAGTTCTTC. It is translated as CASSLGDRQNNEQFF.

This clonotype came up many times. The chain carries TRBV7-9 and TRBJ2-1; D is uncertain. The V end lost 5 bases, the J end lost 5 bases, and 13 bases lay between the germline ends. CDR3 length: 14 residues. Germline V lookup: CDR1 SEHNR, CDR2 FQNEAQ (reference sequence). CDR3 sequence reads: CASSPSRVNNEQFF. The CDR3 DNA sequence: TGTGCCAGCAGCCCTTCTAGGGTTAACAATGAGCAGTTCTTC.

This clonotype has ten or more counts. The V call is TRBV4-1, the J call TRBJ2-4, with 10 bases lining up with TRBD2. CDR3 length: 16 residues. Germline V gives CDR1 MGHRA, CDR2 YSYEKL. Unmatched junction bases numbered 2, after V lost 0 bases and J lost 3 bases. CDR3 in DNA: TGCGCCAGCAGCCAAGACTCTAGCGGGGGCAAAAACATTCAGTACTTC. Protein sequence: CASSQDSSGGKNIQYF.

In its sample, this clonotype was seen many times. CDR3 residues: CASRPPSGGWIYEQYF. In DNA form, the CDR3 reads TGTGCCAGCCGACCCCCCAGTGGGGGGTGGATTTACGAGCAGTACTTC. This chain joins TRBV28 and TRBJ2-7, with a tentative D call TRBD2 (6 bases). CDR1 is MDHEN and CDR2 is SYDVKM in the germline V gene. This CDR3 is 16 amino acids long. Between the trimmed V and J ends, which lost 8 bases and 4 bases, there was a span of 24 bases.

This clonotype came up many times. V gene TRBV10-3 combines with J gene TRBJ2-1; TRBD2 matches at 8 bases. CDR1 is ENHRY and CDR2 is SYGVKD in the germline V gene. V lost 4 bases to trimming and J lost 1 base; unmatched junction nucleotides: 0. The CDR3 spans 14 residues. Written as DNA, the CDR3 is TGTGCCATCAGTGCGGGGGGGTCCTACAATGAGCAGTTCTTC. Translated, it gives CAISAGGSYNEQFF.

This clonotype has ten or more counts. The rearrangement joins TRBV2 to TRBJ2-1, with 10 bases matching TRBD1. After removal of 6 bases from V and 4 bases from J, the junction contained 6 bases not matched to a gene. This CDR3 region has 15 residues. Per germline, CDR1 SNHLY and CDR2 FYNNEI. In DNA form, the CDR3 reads TGTGCCAGCAGGGGGGGGACAGGGGCGTACAATGAGCAGTTCTTC. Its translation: CASRGGTGAYNEQFF.

CDR3 loop: CASSASPGQETYNEQFF. DNA of the CDR3: TGTGCCAGCAGTGCGTCCCCTGGCCAGGAGACTTACAATGAGCAGTTCTTC. The chain carries TRBV2 and TRBJ2-1; D remains unclear. The CDR3 runs to 17 residues. Germline-derived CDR1 and CDR2 are SNHLY and FYNNEI. The V end lost 4 bases, the J end lost 4 bases, and 20 bases lay between the germline ends.

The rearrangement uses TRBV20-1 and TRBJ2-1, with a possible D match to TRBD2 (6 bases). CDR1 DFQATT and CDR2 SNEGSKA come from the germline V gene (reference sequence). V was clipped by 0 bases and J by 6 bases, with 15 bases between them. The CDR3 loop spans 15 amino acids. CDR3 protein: CSARDSGAQVNEQFF. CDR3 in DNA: TGCAGTGCTAGAGATTCGGGAGCCCAAGTCAATGAGCAGTTCTTC.